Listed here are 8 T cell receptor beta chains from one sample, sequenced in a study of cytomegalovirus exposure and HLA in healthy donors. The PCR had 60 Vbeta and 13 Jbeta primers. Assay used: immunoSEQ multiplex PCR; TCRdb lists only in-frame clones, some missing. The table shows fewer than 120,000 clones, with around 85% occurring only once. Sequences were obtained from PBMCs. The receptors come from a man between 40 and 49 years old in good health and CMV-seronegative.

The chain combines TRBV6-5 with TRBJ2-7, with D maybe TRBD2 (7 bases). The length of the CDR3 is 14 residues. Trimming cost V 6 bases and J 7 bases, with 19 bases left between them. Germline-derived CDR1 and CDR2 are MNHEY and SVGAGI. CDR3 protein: CASSSGRGAREQYF. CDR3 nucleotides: TGTGCCAGCAGCTCCGGTCGGGGGGCAAGGGAGCAGTACTTC.

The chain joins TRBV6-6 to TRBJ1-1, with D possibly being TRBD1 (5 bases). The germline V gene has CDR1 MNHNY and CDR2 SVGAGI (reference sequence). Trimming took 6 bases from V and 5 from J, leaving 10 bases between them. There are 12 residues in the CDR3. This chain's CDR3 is CASSAGRTEAFF. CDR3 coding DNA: TGTGCCAGCAGCGCAGGGCGGACTGAAGCTTTCTTT.

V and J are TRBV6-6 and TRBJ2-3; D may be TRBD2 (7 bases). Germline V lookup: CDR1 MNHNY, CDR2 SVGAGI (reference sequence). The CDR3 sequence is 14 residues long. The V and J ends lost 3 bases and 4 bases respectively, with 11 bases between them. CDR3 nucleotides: TGTGCCAGCAGTTATTTGGGGGGGCCAGATACGCAGTATTTT. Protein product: CASSYLGGPDTQYF.

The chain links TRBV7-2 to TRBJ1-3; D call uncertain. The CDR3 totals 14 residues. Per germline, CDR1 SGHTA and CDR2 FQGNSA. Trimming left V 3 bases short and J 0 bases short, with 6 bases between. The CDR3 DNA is TGTGCCAGCAGCTTGCTAGGCTCTGGAAACACCATATATTTT. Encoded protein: CASSLLGSGNTIYF. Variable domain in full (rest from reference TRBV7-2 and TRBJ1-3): GAGVSQSPSNKVTEKGKDVELRCDPISGHTALYWYRQSLGQGLEFLIYFQGNSAPDKSGLPSDRFSAERTGGSVSTLTIQRTQQEDSAVYLCASSLLGSGNTIYFGEGSWLTVV.

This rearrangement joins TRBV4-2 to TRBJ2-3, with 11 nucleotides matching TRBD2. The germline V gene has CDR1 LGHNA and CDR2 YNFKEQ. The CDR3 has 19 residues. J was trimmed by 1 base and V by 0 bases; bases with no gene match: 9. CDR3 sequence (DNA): TGTGCCAGCAGCCAAGAGCCTAGCGGGGGGACTACGCGCACAGATACGCAGTATTTT. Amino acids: CASSQEPSGGTTRTDTQYF.

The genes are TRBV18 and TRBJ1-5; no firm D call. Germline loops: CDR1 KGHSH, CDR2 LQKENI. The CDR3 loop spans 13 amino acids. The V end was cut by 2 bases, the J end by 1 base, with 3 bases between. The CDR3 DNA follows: TGTGCCAGCTCACCAGGCAGCAATCAGCCCCAGCATTTT. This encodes CASSPGSNQPQHF.

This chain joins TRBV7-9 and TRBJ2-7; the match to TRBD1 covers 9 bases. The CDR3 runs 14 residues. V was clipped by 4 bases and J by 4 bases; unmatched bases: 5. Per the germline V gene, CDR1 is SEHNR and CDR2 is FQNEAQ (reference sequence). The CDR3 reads CASSSDRGWYEQYF. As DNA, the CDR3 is TGTGCCAGCAGCTCGGACAGGGGTTGGTACGAGCAGTACTTC.

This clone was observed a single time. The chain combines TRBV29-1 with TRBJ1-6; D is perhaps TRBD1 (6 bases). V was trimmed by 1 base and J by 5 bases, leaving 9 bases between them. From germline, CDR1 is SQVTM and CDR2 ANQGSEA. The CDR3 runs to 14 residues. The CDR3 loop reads CSVEGPGDNSPLHF. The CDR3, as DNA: TGCAGCGTTGAAGGCCCAGGGGATAATTCACCCCTCCACTTT.